The source of this T cell receptor (beta chain) is a study of neurological immune-mediated disorders (dated by TCRdb to the late 2010s). With respect to the entire study: The study compared peripheral blood TCR-beta repertoires of HTLV-I-associated myelopathy (HAM/TSP) patients, multiple sclerosis patients and healthy controls using UMI-based sequencing. The roughly 110 TCR-beta libraries covered PBMC samples along with longitudinal samples, technical triplicates, and paired sorted CD4+ and CD8+ T-cell subsets. Each longitudinal HAM/TSP and healthy donor was sampled at 3 time-points spaced at roughly 3-45 month intervals. The cohort comprised 68 subjects: approximately 15 HAM/TSP patients, 34 multiple sclerosis patients and approximately 20 healthy controls. Points the paper makes about the study in general: TCR clonal expansion was highest in HAM/TSP patients and lowest in MS patients, with MS patients falling below even healthy controls. Expanded clones from different subjects shared no identical CDR3 amino acid sequences, which suggests that TCR-beta repertoires were private in all groups.

This clonotype was counted at least ten times. What antigen it recognizes has not been identified. Qualities for individual bases were not recorded, and no much larger clone is one base off. CDR3 length: 14 amino acids, cysteine to phenylalanine. This entry keeps only the CDR3 DNA: 42 bases, framed from base 1. CDR1 and CDR2, looked up from the germline V gene, are MGHDK and SYGVNS. The junction carries 11 bases between V and J, which are trimmed by 2 bases and 4 bases respectively. The sample's time point label, decoded: longitudinal time-point 2. The healthy controls were volunteers from blood banks in Maryland, USA. For unsorted PBMC libraries, 2 million PBMCs were used after storage in RNAlater at -80 degrees C until RNA extraction. PBMCs were separated from peripheral blood using Ficoll-Hypaque density gradient centrifugation and then cryopreserved in liquid nitrogen. cDNA was synthesized by template-switch 5'RACE using a primer carrying a 10-nucleotide random unique molecular identifier by which each TCR transcript was tagged. Every sequencing run covered 15-18 subjects and yielded more than 180 million TCR-beta sequences. The RNeasy kit was used for extraction of total RNA. The KAPA Real-time Library Amplification kit was used to amplify TCR-beta VDJ regions with primers targeting the TCR constant region and the 5'RACE anchor. A first PCR added sample indexes and Illumina adaptors, after which a second PCR increased the library yield. After Ampure bead purification, the roughly 650 bp TCR product was size-selected on a 2% E-gel SizeSelection system. Before pooling, libraries had their quality checked on a Bioanalyzer, their concentration measured with Qubit, and their quantity determined with the Kapa Library Quantification kit. Paired-end 2 x 150 bp sequencing of the libraries was performed on an Illumina HiSeq 2500. To increase sequence diversity, 25-30% phiX was spiked into each library pool. In the paper's pipeline: The UMI-based MiGEC pipeline processed quality-filtered reads and removed over 80% of raw TCR sequences during error correction. IMGT germline references were used for alignment of VDJ genes, and clonotypes were defined by a unique CDR3 amino acid sequence together with V-J genes. Clonal expansion, Shannon diversity and CDR3 relatedness were evaluated with VDJtools (CalcPairwiseDistances, ClusterSamples), while phylogenetic trees were built in CLCbio workbench. A clone was classed as expanded if it had 8 or more unique UMIs, a cutoff based on coefficient-of-variation modelling across technical triplicates. TCRdb cleaned the public reads at Q25 with fastp, built clones with MiXCR and kept in-frame beta chains. CDR3 protein duplicates are merged, each entry listing the most common genes and DNA. It is TCRdb's table, rather than the study itself, that gives the V and J calls and clone size. The sample contains some 30,000 distinct CDR3 sequences, about 13% of them found a single time. About 2.5% of the sample goes to the ten largest clones.

The rearranged segments are TRBV25-1 and TRBJ1-1; too little of a D gene remains to name it. The source of this sequence is a woman aged 40 to 50 in good health. The sequenced sample was PBMCs. The DNA sequence reads TGTGCCAGCAGTGAAGTGACGTATAGCACTGAAGCTTTCTTT. Protein translation: CASSEVTYSTEAFF.